Following are 9 T cell receptor beta chains from one sample sequenced in a study of Ad26.COV2.S vaccination and SARS-CoV-2 variants. Some clones are missing from TCRdb's copy, which holds only in-frame ones; the method was immunoSEQ multiplex PCR. This sample has around 240,000 clones, with approximately 87% found just once. As to treatment: around 19 received Ad26.COV2.S at low or high dose, single or two shots; 5 received placebo; per-sample allocation not given. Samples analyzed were those drawn on day 63 after the first vaccine or placebo injection. The source material was peripheral blood, sampled in a trial of Ad26.COV2.S vaccine versus placebo. The receptor source for this set is a person between 18 and 60 years old who received the Ad26.COV2.S COVID-19 vaccine or a placebo.

A note on this clone: One end of the junction varies from germline; a read error may be responsible. The chain carries TRBV6-1 and TRBJ2-7; D remains unclear. Germline values: CDR1 MNHNS, CDR2 SASEGT. The CDR3 runs 14 residues. The CDR3 DNA follows: TGTGCCACCAGTGATCAAGTGGAGCCCTACGAGCGGTACTTC. Translation: CATSDQVEPYERYF.

The rearrangement uses TRBV5-1 and TRBJ2-1; 8 bases match TRBD1. Germline CDR1 and CDR2: SGHRS and YFSETQ. This CDR3 region has 16 residues. The V gene end was trimmed by 5 bases and the J gene end by 1 base; junction bases not matched to a gene: 8. The CDR3 region is CASRPPTGGSYNEQFF. For the CDR3, the DNA is TGCGCCAGCAGACCTCCCACAGGGGGATCCTACAATGAGCAGTTCTTC.

The chain recombines TRBV7-2 with TRBJ1-5, with D unclear. The V gene lost 4 bases and the J gene lost 3 bases, with 7 bases spanning the gap. Germline V gives CDR1 SGHTA, CDR2 FQGNSA. The CDR3 sequence is 13 residues long. CDR3 bases: TGTGCCAGCAGCTCCGTCGTCAATCAGCCCCAGCATTTT. Its translation is CASSSVVNQPQHF.

The chain links TRBV16 to TRBJ1-5, with a weak D call TRBD1 (6 bases). V was cut by 4 bases and J by 4 bases, with 17 bases left in between. CDR3 length: 16 amino acids. CDR1 and CDR2 (germline): KGHSY, FQNENV. DNA for the CDR3: TGTGCCAGCAGCCCCCTATGGACAGATGGGAATCAGCCCCAGCATTTT. Translated, it gives CASSPLWTDGNQPQHF.

This chain links TRBV20-1 with TRBJ2-4; no clear D gene. CDR1 and CDR2 from the germline V gene are DFQATT and SNEGSKA (reference sequence). V gave up 3 bases and J gave up 8 bases, with 8 bases separating them. The CDR3 runs 11 residues. The CDR3 bases are TGCAGTGCTAGGCGTGGGGACATTCAGTACTTC. Residues: CSARRGDIQYF.

The rearrangement links TRBV18 to TRBJ1-4, with D unclear. CDR1 and CDR2 from the germline V gene are KGHSH and LQKENI. V gave up 2 bases and J gave up 7 bases, with 14 bases separating them. The CDR3 spans 15 residues. CDR3 protein: CASSPNGIGSEKLFF. In DNA form, the CDR3 reads TGTGCCAGCTCACCAAATGGGATTGGAAGTGAAAAACTGTTTTTT.

The chain recombines TRBV7-9 with TRBJ1-6; D might be TRBD1 (5 bases). V lost 2 bases, J lost 7 bases, and 15 bases lay in between. In germline, CDR1 is SEHNR, CDR2 FQNEAQ (reference sequence). CDR3 length: 16 amino acids. This CDR3 is CASSLTSGFGNSPLHF. The CDR3 nucleotides read TGTGCCAGCAGCTTAACCTCAGGGTTTGGGAATTCACCCCTCCACTTT.

The chain is built from TRBV7-3 and TRBJ2-3; TRBD2 is a possible D gene (5 bases). Looked up from germline, CDR1 is SGHTA and CDR2 is FQGTGA. The germline V and J ends were trimmed by 1 base and 6 bases, with 14 bases remaining between them. The CDR3 runs 15 residues. The CDR3 region is CASSLRAGETDTQYF. DNA of the CDR3: TGTGCCAGCAGCTTAAGGGCCGGGGAGACGGATACGCAGTATTTT.

About this clone: Other DNA sequences in the same sample also yield this CDR3. The chain uses TRBV4-3 and TRBJ2-7; D is uncertain. Germline V gives CDR1 LGHNA, CDR2 YSLEER. This CDR3 comprises 14 residues. V lost 0 bases and J 1 base, leaving 7 bases between the germline ends. The CDR3 region has the DNA TGCGCCAGCAGCCAAGACTCAGGATCCTACGAGCAGTACTTC. Its protein is CASSQDSGSYEQYF.